Listed below are T cell receptor beta chains from one sample, sequenced in a study of blood T cells in healthy people across ages. MiXCR, applied by TCRdb to the 5' RACE reads, yields one record per CDR3 protein. The table shows nearly 1 million distinct CDR3 sequences, with about 53% occurring only once. The sequencing sample was made of blood. The receptors come from a woman in her fifties or sixties in good health. Each CDR3 is given with its conserved first and last residue. D genes are given only for firm matches. Some rows have no size entry. The others give once, few or many, or a class for an expanded clone.

cdr3_nt: TGTGCCAGCAGCCATACTGGTGACACCGGGGAGCTGTTTTTT
cdr3_aa: CASSHTGDTGELFF
j_call: TRBJ2-2
clone_size: few
d_call: .
v_call: TRBV4-2

cdr3_nt: TGTGCCAGCAGCCCCGGTAAACCGGGGTATTCACCCCTCCACTTT
cdr3_aa: CASSPGKPGYSPLHF
j_call: TRBJ1-6
clone_size: .
d_call: .
v_call: TRBV7-2

cdr3_nt: TGTGCCAGCAGCCCCCAGGGTGGTAGCGGGAAGACCTACGAGCAGTACTTC
cdr3_aa: CASSPQGGSGKTYEQYF
j_call: TRBJ2-7
clone_size: .
d_call: TRBD2
v_call: TRBV7-2

cdr3_nt: TGTGCCAGCAGCCCACCGGGGCAGTACTTC
cdr3_aa: CASSPPGQYF
j_call: TRBJ2-7
clone_size: few
d_call: .
v_call: TRBV21-1

cdr3_nt: TGTGCCTGGAGTGGGGAGGGGGCGGCTGCGCAGTTCTTC
cdr3_aa: CAWSGEGAAAQFF
j_call: TRBJ2-1
clone_size: .
d_call: .
v_call: TRBV30

cdr3_nt: TGCAGCGTTGAGGGGACAGGGGACTGGAACTATGGCTACACCTTC
cdr3_aa: CSVEGTGDWNYGYTF
j_call: TRBJ1-2
clone_size: few
d_call: TRBD1
v_call: TRBV29-1

cdr3_nt: TGCGCCAGCAGCCAAGAAGCTAGGACAAGAAATGAAAAACTGTTTTTT
cdr3_aa: CASSQEARTRNEKLFF
j_call: TRBJ1-4
clone_size: .
d_call: .
v_call: TRBV4-1

cdr3_nt: TGTGCCAGTACCCGATGGGGGCGAGGACAGGGGTACAATGAGCAGTTCTTC
cdr3_aa: CASTRWGRGQGYNEQFF
j_call: TRBJ2-1
clone_size: .
d_call: TRBD1
v_call: TRBV19

cdr3_nt: TGCAGTGCCCCCCCGGGCCAGGTTCAACTTCGTGGCTACACCTTC
cdr3_aa: CSAPPGQVQLRGYTF
j_call: TRBJ1-2
clone_size: .
d_call: .
v_call: TRBV20-1

cdr3_nt: TGTGCCAGCAGGATACTAGCGGGAGGATGGAACAATGAGCAGTTCTTC
cdr3_aa: CASRILAGGWNNEQFF
j_call: TRBJ2-1
clone_size: .
d_call: TRBD2
v_call: TRBV2

cdr3_nt: TGTGCCAGCAGTTCGCGCCCCTGGACTACAATATCCTTCGATGAGCAGTTCTTC
cdr3_aa: CASSSRPWTTISFDEQFF
j_call: TRBJ2-1
clone_size: few
d_call: .
v_call: TRBV27

cdr3_nt: TGTGCCAGCAGGTACGCCGGGACAGGGGGTTACGAGCAGTACTTC
cdr3_aa: CASRYAGTGGYEQYF
j_call: TRBJ2-7
clone_size: .
d_call: TRBD1
v_call: TRBV28

cdr3_nt: TGTGCCAGCAGCCTCGGACAGAGGGCCTTGAACACTGAAGCTTTCTTT
cdr3_aa: CASSLGQRALNTEAFF
j_call: TRBJ1-1
clone_size: .
d_call: .
v_call: TRBV4-2

cdr3_nt: TGTGCCAGCAGGGCGGGACTAGCGGCATCCTACGAGCAGTACTTC
cdr3_aa: CASRAGLAASYEQYF
j_call: TRBJ2-7
clone_size: few
d_call: TRBD2
v_call: TRBV7-8

cdr3_nt: TGCAGTGCTAGCCGGGACTTTAGAGATTCACCCCTCCACTTT
cdr3_aa: CSASRDFRDSPLHF
j_call: TRBJ1-6
clone_size: .
d_call: .
v_call: TRBV20-1

cdr3_nt: TGTGCCAGCAGCTTAACCCAGCGGGAGCCTCCAGATACGCAGTATTTT
cdr3_aa: CASSLTQREPPDTQYF
j_call: TRBJ2-3
clone_size: .
d_call: TRBD2
v_call: TRBV7-2

cdr3_nt: TGCAGCGTGAGAGCGAGAGCCCAAGAGACCCAGTTCTTC
cdr3_aa: CSVRARAQETQFF
j_call: TRBJ2-1
clone_size: .
d_call: .
v_call: TRBV29-1

cdr3_nt: TGTGCCAGCAGTTACTCGGTTCTAAGGGGAAGAGGTGGTGGCTACACCTTC
cdr3_aa: CASSYSVLRGRGGGYTF
j_call: TRBJ1-2
clone_size: once
d_call: .
v_call: TRBV6-2/TRBV6-3

cdr3_nt: TGTGCCACCAGTGAACCCGGGGGCGGAGTACAAGAGACCCAGTACTTC
cdr3_aa: CATSEPGGGVQETQYF
j_call: TRBJ2-5
clone_size: few
d_call: .
v_call: TRBV24-1

cdr3_nt: TGTGCCAGCAGCTTAGGGCTAGCGGGGTTCGGCGGGGAGCTGTTTTTT
cdr3_aa: CASSLGLAGFGGELFF
j_call: TRBJ2-2
clone_size: .
d_call: TRBD2
v_call: TRBV5-6

cdr3_nt: TGTGCCAGCAGCTTGCTTGGACAGGGGGAAAAACTGTTTTTT
cdr3_aa: CASSLLGQGEKLFF
j_call: TRBJ1-4
clone_size: .
d_call: TRBD1
v_call: TRBV5-6

cdr3_nt: TGTGCCAGCAGTTACTCGAAAGGACAGACCCAGTACTTC
cdr3_aa: CASSYSKGQTQYF
j_call: TRBJ2-5
clone_size: .
d_call: .
v_call: TRBV6-5

cdr3_nt: TGTGCCAGCAGCCTCCGCGGCGGGAGGCCTAGCACAGATACGCAGTATTTT
cdr3_aa: CASSLRGGRPSTDTQYF
j_call: TRBJ2-3
clone_size: .
d_call: TRBD2
v_call: TRBV9

cdr3_nt: TGTGCCAGCAGCGTAGAGACAACGCTGTCCGAGCAGTACTTC
cdr3_aa: CASSVETTLSEQYF
j_call: TRBJ2-7
clone_size: .
d_call: .
v_call: TRBV7-2

cdr3_nt: TGCAGCGTTTATTTTCGACTAGCAAGTTTCCACGAGCAGTACTTC
cdr3_aa: CSVYFRLASFHEQYF
j_call: TRBJ2-7
clone_size: .
d_call: TRBD2
v_call: TRBV29-1

cdr3_nt: TGCAGTGCGATAGCGGGAGAGGAGATCACAGATACGCAGTATTTT
cdr3_aa: CSAIAGEEITDTQYF
j_call: TRBJ2-3
clone_size: few
d_call: TRBD2
v_call: TRBV20-1

cdr3_nt: TGTGCCAGCAGCCAAGATCAGGAGACCCAGTACTTC
cdr3_aa: CASSQDQETQYF
j_call: TRBJ2-5
clone_size: few
d_call: .
v_call: TRBV14

cdr3_nt: TGTGCCAGCAGAGGACTAGTGCGAGAGACCCAGTACTTC
cdr3_aa: CASRGLVRETQYF
j_call: TRBJ2-5
clone_size: few
d_call: TRBD2
v_call: TRBV12-3/TRBV12-4

cdr3_nt: TGTGCCAGCAAGGTTCTCGGACCCTACGAGCAGTACTTC
cdr3_aa: CASKVLGPYEQYF
j_call: TRBJ2-7
clone_size: few
d_call: .
v_call: TRBV5-6

cdr3_nt: TGTGCCAGCAGCCCCCCATCCCCATTAGCCGGGTTTGGCAATGAGCAGTTCTTC
cdr3_aa: CASSPPSPLAGFGNEQFF
j_call: TRBJ2-1
clone_size: .
d_call: .
v_call: TRBV9

cdr3_nt: TGCAGCGTTGAAGTGGGAGTAAGCTACGAGCAGTACTTC
cdr3_aa: CSVEVGVSYEQYF
j_call: TRBJ2-7
clone_size: few
d_call: .
v_call: TRBV29-1

cdr3_nt: TGTGCCAGCAGGAGGGAAACAGATACGCAGTATTTT
cdr3_aa: CASRRETDTQYF
j_call: TRBJ2-3
clone_size: .
d_call: .
v_call: TRBV6-5

cdr3_nt: TGTGCCATCAGTGAGCCCCGTCTGAACACTGAAGCTTTCTTT
cdr3_aa: CAISEPRLNTEAFF
j_call: TRBJ1-1
clone_size: .
d_call: .
v_call: TRBV10-3

cdr3_nt: TGTGCCAGCAGCCCAAGACAGGGAAGCACAGATGCGCAGTATTTT
cdr3_aa: CASSPRQGSTDAQYF
j_call: TRBJ2-3
clone_size: .
d_call: TRBD1
v_call: TRBV5-4

cdr3_nt: TGTGCCAGCACCGAAGGAGGGGGCACAGATACGCAGTATTTT
cdr3_aa: CASTEGGGTDTQYF
j_call: TRBJ2-3
clone_size: .
d_call: .
v_call: TRBV6-6

cdr3_nt: TGTGCCAGTTCGGGACGGAATAGCAATCAGCCCCAGCATTTT
cdr3_aa: CASSGRNSNQPQHF
j_call: TRBJ1-5
clone_size: .
d_call: .
v_call: TRBV7-9

cdr3_nt: TGTGCCAGCAGCCAAGAATGGGGATCGGGGCGGGAGGCCTACGAGCAGTACTTC
cdr3_aa: CASSQEWGSGREAYEQYF
j_call: TRBJ2-7
clone_size: .
d_call: TRBD2
v_call: TRBV14

cdr3_nt: TGCGCCAGCAGTGAGGAAGGGCCCGTGAGCGGGCAGTACTTC
cdr3_aa: CASSEEGPVSGQYF
j_call: TRBJ2-7
clone_size: .
d_call: .
v_call: TRBV10-2

cdr3_nt: TGTGCCATCAGTGCAACGACTACGTACGAGCAGTACTTC
cdr3_aa: CAISATTTYEQYF
j_call: TRBJ2-7
clone_size: .
d_call: .
v_call: TRBV10-3

cdr3_nt: TGTGCCAGCAGCTCGAATAAGGGATGGAATTTCGTTGAGCAGTTCTTC
cdr3_aa: CASSSNKGWNFVEQFF
j_call: TRBJ2-1
clone_size: few
d_call: .
v_call: TRBV11-2

cdr3_nt: TGCAGTGCTAGAGCCTTCGACGAGCAGTACTTC
cdr3_aa: CSARAFDEQYF
j_call: TRBJ2-7
clone_size: .
d_call: .
v_call: TRBV20-1

cdr3_nt: TGTGCCAGCAGCGAGAGGGCAGTCAGAGCGGCCCGAATCATGACCCAGTACTTC
cdr3_aa: CASSERAVRAARIMTQYF
j_call: TRBJ2-5
clone_size: once
d_call: .
v_call: TRBV2

cdr3_nt: TGCGCCAGCAGCTTGGCCGGGGGACAGGGGGCATTCCAAGAGACCCAGTACTTC
cdr3_aa: CASSLAGGQGAFQETQYF
j_call: TRBJ2-5
clone_size: .
d_call: TRBD1
v_call: TRBV5-1

cdr3_nt: TGTGCCAGCATCAGGACAGGGGGCGGCTACACCTTC
cdr3_aa: CASIRTGGGYTF
j_call: TRBJ1-2
clone_size: once
d_call: TRBD1
v_call: TRBV2

cdr3_nt: TGTGCCAGCAGTTCCCCAGGCAGGGAGGCGGACGAGCAGTACTTC
cdr3_aa: CASSSPGREADEQYF
j_call: TRBJ2-7
clone_size: .
d_call: .
v_call: TRBV28

cdr3_nt: TGTGCCTGGAGTGGAGGGACCGGGGCCAACGTCCTGACTTTC
cdr3_aa: CAWSGGTGANVLTF
j_call: TRBJ2-6
clone_size: .
d_call: .
v_call: TRBV30

cdr3_nt: TGTGCCAGCAGCTTAGGGGGGACAGGTACAGATACGCAGTATTTT
cdr3_aa: CASSLGGTGTDTQYF
j_call: TRBJ2-3
clone_size: few
d_call: TRBD1
v_call: TRBV7-9

cdr3_nt: TGCAGTGCTAGAGGGGGGGCCGCATTAGATACGCAGTATTTT
cdr3_aa: CSARGGAALDTQYF
j_call: TRBJ2-3
clone_size: .
d_call: .
v_call: TRBV20-1

cdr3_nt: TGCAGTGCTAGCATTCATCGGATGGCGTCGAGCACAGATACGCAGTATTTT
cdr3_aa: CSASIHRMASSTDTQYF
j_call: TRBJ2-3
clone_size: .
d_call: .
v_call: TRBV20-1

cdr3_nt: TGTGCCAGCAGGTTTAAAGGTGGAAGTAGGGAGTACTTC
cdr3_aa: CASRFKGGSREYF
j_call: TRBJ2-5
clone_size: .
d_call: .
v_call: TRBV12-3/TRBV12-4

cdr3_nt: TGTGCCAGCAGCCCAGGTATTGGAGGGACCCAGTACTTC
cdr3_aa: CASSPGIGGTQYF
j_call: TRBJ2-5
clone_size: .
d_call: .
v_call: TRBV11-3